This T cell receptor beta chain comes out of a study of identical twins. Study-wide findings and caveats: Analyses of zero insertions could be partly confounded by invariant MAIT and iNKT cells.

A word on this clonotype: As yet, its antigen is unknown.

One entry per CDR3 protein results from TCRdb running MiXCR on the 5' RACE reads. The sample includes 600,000 to 700,000 distinct CDR3 sequences, less than 25% of them seen just once. These data also formed part of another study, on T cells expressing NK-cell markers. That source adds: Sequencing of TCR beta repertoires drew on sorted CD3+CD56+NKG2C+, CD3+CD56+NKG2C- and CD3+CD56-NKG2C+ T cells.

The source of this sequence is a woman younger than 30 in good health. Source material: PBMCs.

The CDR3 DNA follows: TGTGCCACCAGCAGCCAGCGACCCGAGCAGTACTTC. Protein sequence: CATSSQRPEQYF. This chain connects TRBV15 to TRBJ2-7; D call uncertain. CDR3 size: 12 residues. The V end was cut by 3 bases, the J end by 6 bases, with 9 bases between. Germline CDR1 is LNHNV and CDR2 is YYDKDF (reference sequence).